This T cell receptor (beta chain) was found in a study of T-cell reconstitution after alpha-beta-depleted transplantation in children (dated by TCRdb to the mid-2010s). The study in broad terms: Using TCR repertoire profiling, the study followed T-cell immune reconstitution in a quantitative way in children after TCRalphabeta/CD19-depleted allogeneic hematopoietic cell transplantation.

The library was obtained by PCR. Sequencing instrument: Illumina HiSeq 2500. To normalize quantification of the TCRbeta repertoire, the TCR libraries were built with molecular barcoding that relied on unique molecular identifiers. TCRdb ran its own pipeline on the public reads, namely fastp trimming at Q25 and MiXCR clone calling, and kept in-frame beta chains. Every CDR3 protein is listed once, alongside the most common genes and DNA of its rows. This sample comprises about 400,000 distinct CDR3 sequences, about a fifth of them detected only once. The ten largest clones represent 3.5% to 4% of the sample. This clonotype was recorded many times. No cognate antigen has been identified for it. Within one base of it there is no much larger clone, and no base qualities were kept. From a lookup of the germline V gene, CDR1 and CDR2 are SQVTM and ANQGSEA. The CDR3 goes from the cysteine to the phenylalanine over 14 residues. The kept DNA is CDR3 alone, 42 bases in frame from the first base. For this chain, trimming is 6 bases at the V end and 2 bases at the J end, and the number of junction bases without a gene match is 8.

This receptor was obtained from a human donor who donated a stem cell graft to a child with acute myeloid leukemia. The specimen was PBMCs from the stem cell graft donor, collected from the stem cell graft. The rearrangement combines TRBV29-1 with TRBJ2-7; TRBD2 matches 9 bases in the middle. This receptor has the CDR3 CSVATSGPPYEQYF. The bases are TGCAGCGTCGCTACTAGCGGGCCACCCTACGAGCAGTACTTC.